The clone carrying this T cell receptor beta chain showed up just a few times. The data are from a study of T-cell reconstitution after alpha-beta-depleted transplantation in children. A library of TCRbeta sequences, prepared with unique molecular identifiers, was generated. TCRdb recomputed calls from the PCR reads with MiXCR, one row per CDR3 protein. Among 640,000 or so distinct CDR3 sequences listed, approximately 16% were seen once. This CDR3 contains 16 residues. V lost 1 base and J lost 1; bases outside the gene matches: 3. Germline V gives CDR1 SGHTA, CDR2 FQGNSA. V and J are TRBV7-2 and TRBJ2-3; TRBD2 agrees at 9 bases. The sequence came from a human donor who donated a stem cell graft to a child with acute myeloid leukemia. The material sequenced was PBMCs from the stem cell graft donor, taken from the stem cell graft. For the CDR3, the DNA is TGTGCCAGCAGCTTAGGCCAGCGGGGGGGCACAGATACGCAGTATTTT. Residues: CASSLGQRGGTDTQYF. The variable domain in full, with the rest retrieved from reference TRBV7-2 and TRBJ2-3, is GAGVSQSPSNKVTEKGKDVELRCDPISGHTALYWYRQSLGQGLEFLIYFQGNSAPDKSGLPSDRFSAERTGGSVSTLTIQRTQQEDSAVYLCASSLGQRGGTDTQYFGPGTRLTVL.